The 32 T cell receptor beta chains reported below all come from one sample, sequenced in a study of blood T cell repertoires in COVID-19. Here immunoSEQ multiplex PCR was the method, and the copy in TCRdb shows in-frame clones only, minus some. The sample records around 360,000 clones, more than 85% being singletons. Sequencing input: PBMCs or T cells enriched from blood (not recorded which). These TCRs come from a young woman who had recovered from COVID-19.

The chain combines TRBV5-5 with TRBJ1-1, with D unresolved. In germline, CDR1 is SGHKS, CDR2 YYEKEE (reference sequence). This CDR3 region has 15 residues. Trimming left V 0 bases short and J 1 base short, with 10 bases between. CDR3 sequence reads: CASSLVRTGNTEAFF. CDR3 coding DNA: TGTGCCAGCAGCTTGGTACGTACGGGGAACACTGAAGCTTTCTTT.

The V gene is TRBV7-9, the J gene TRBJ2-7, with unresolved D. The CDR3 runs 12 residues. The germline V gene has CDR1 SEHNR and CDR2 FQNEAQ (reference sequence). The V and J ends lost 5 bases and 4 bases respectively, with 9 bases between them. The CDR3, as DNA: TGTGCCAGCAGCAACCGAGTATACGAGCAGTACTTC. Its protein is CASSNRVYEQYF. Complete variable domain (other parts from reference TRBV7-9 and TRBJ2-7): DTGVSQNPRHKITKRGQNVTFRCDPISEHNRLYWYRQTLGQGPEFLTYFQNEAQLEKSRLLSDRFSAERPKGSFSTLEIQRTEQGDSAMYLCASSNRVYEQYFGPGTRLTVT.

The CDR3 DNA reads TGTGCCAGCTCACCCCTAGGGGTGCCATTCTACGAGCAGTACTTC. Amino acids: CASSPLGVPFYEQYF. The V and J genes are TRBV18 and TRBJ2-7; a possible D gene is TRBD1 (5 bases). This CDR3 is built from 15 residues. Trimming took off 3 bases at V and 3 bases at J, with 15 bases between the two ends. Germline V gene data show CDR1 as KGHSH and CDR2 as LQKENI.

The J gene is TRBJ2-3, the V gene TRBV4-1; TRBD1 agrees at 12 bases. The V gene end was trimmed by 1 base and the J gene end by 4 bases; junction bases not matched to a gene: 6. The CDR3 covers 17 residues. Germline assignment: CDR1 MGHRA and CDR2 YSYEKL. Written as DNA, the CDR3 is TGCGCCAGCAGCCAAGTATTGGGGACAGGGGGCTCAGATACGCAGTATTTT. Its translation: CASSQVLGTGGSDTQYF.

This chain links TRBV12-5 with TRBJ1-1; D is unclear. Deletions cut 1 base from V and 5 bases from J, with 5 bases between. The CDR3 spans 12 residues. Germline V CDR1 and CDR2: LGHNT, FRNRAP. The CDR3, as DNA: TGTGCTAGTGGTTTGGATATTACTGAAGCTTTCTTT. Translation gives CASGLDITEAFF.

The genes are TRBV4-1 and TRBJ1-1; weak D call: TRBD1 (6 bases). Germline V lookup: CDR1 MGHRA, CDR2 YSYEKL. Trimming removed 7 bases from V and 1 base from J, with 10 bases in between. This CDR3 contains 13 residues. As DNA, the CDR3 is TGCGCCAGCACTCCGACAGGGAACACTGAAGCTTTCTTT. Translation: CASTPTGNTEAFF.

The chain employs TRBV6-5 and TRBJ2-3, with TRBD1 as a possible D gene (5 bases). V was trimmed by 6 bases and J by 2 bases, leaving 12 bases between them. The CDR3 is 14 residues long. Germline CDR1 is MNHEY and CDR2 is SVGAGI. The DNA of the CDR3 is TGTGCCAGCAGACGCAGGGATTTCACAGATACGCAGTATTTT. This encodes CASRRRDFTDTQYF.

This clone was counted a single time. The chain links TRBV7-6 to TRBJ2-7, with 8 bases that match TRBD1. Germline CDR1 reads SGHVS; CDR2 reads FNYEAQ. The length of the CDR3 is 14 residues. V lost 6 bases, J lost 7 bases, and 11 bases stayed unmatched. Here the CDR3 reads CASSSGQGPWEQYF. DNA for the CDR3: TGTGCCAGCAGTTCCGGACAGGGTCCGTGGGAGCAGTACTTC.

The V and J genes are TRBV19 and TRBJ1-4; D gene ambiguous. V shed 1 base and J shed 3 bases, with 6 bases lying between them. The CDR3 extends over 14 amino acids. Germline V gives CDR1 LNHDA, CDR2 SQIVND (reference sequence). CDR3 coding DNA: TGTGCCAGTAGTATAGTGGGAGCTAATGAAAAACTGTTTTTT. Its translation is CASSIVGANEKLFF.

V gene TRBV6-5 combines with J gene TRBJ2-2; D perhaps matches TRBD1 (5 bases). The CDR3 is 13 amino acids. The V gene's germline CDR1 is MNHEY and CDR2 SVGAGI. CDR3 protein: CAWGTPSTGELFF. Written as DNA, the CDR3 is TGTGCATGGGGCACCCCGAGCACCGGGGAGCTGTTTTTT.

This clone was observed a single time. The chain links TRBV2 to TRBJ2-3; possible D gene TRBD1, 5 bases. The germline gives CDR1 SNHLY, CDR2 FYNNEI. The V end was cut by 3 bases, the J end by 0 bases, with 7 bases between. The CDR3 covers 14 residues. The CDR3 spells CASSDRGSTDTQYF. In nucleotides, the CDR3 is TGTGCCAGCAGTGATAGGGGTAGCACAGATACGCAGTATTTT.

The chain combines TRBV27 with TRBJ2-1; TRBD2 aligns across 9 bases. This CDR3 has 16 amino acids. Germline V CDR1 and CDR2: MNHEY, SMNVEV (reference sequence). V lost 4 bases and J lost 0; bases outside the gene matches: 4. The CDR3 spells CASSSRSGSSYNEQFF. CDR3 DNA: TGTGCCAGCAGTTCCCGTAGCGGGAGCTCCTACAATGAGCAGTTCTTC.

The chain is built from TRBV3-1 (or the pseudogene TRBV3-2) and TRBJ2-7; 8 nucleotides line up with TRBD2. The CDR3 loop spans 15 amino acids. J lost 4 bases, V lost 2 bases, and 7 bases had no gene match. Germline V CDR1 and CDR2: LGHDT, YNNKEL (reference sequence). In DNA, the CDR3 is TGTGCCAGCAGCCAAATCAGCGGGGGCGGGTACGAGCAGTACTTC. Translated, it gives CASSQISGGGYEQYF.

V and J are TRBV24-1 and TRBJ2-5; the D gene is possibly TRBD1 (5 bases). Trimming left V 3 bases short and J 5 bases short, with 9 bases between. Germline assignment: CDR1 KGHDR and CDR2 SFDVKD. The CDR3 sequence is 13 residues long. The DNA for the CDR3 is TGTGCCACCAGTGATCCAGGGTCTGAGACCCAGTACTTC. Translated, it gives CATSDPGSETQYF.

CDR3 nucleotide sequence: TGCGCCAGCAGCCAAGACCTAGCGGGAGGGTCAGACGAGCAGTACTTC. Protein: CASSQDLAGGSDEQYF. The chain combines TRBV4-1 with TRBJ2-7, with 12 bases lining up with TRBD2. Germline-derived CDR1 and CDR2 are MGHRA and YSYEKL. The junction had 5 bases not matched to a gene; V was cut back by 0 bases and J by 5 bases. The CDR3 runs to 16 residues.

The chain combines TRBV25-1 with TRBJ1-2; no reliable D call. Germline CDR1 is MGHDK and CDR2 is SYGVNS. V was clipped by 5 bases and J by 4 bases, with 14 bases between them. The CDR3 totals 14 residues. Here the CDR3 DNA reads TGTGCCAGCAGTAGTGGGGAGGGCGGCTATGGCTACACCTTC. Its protein is CASSSGEGGYGYTF.

Remarks on this clone: One end of the junction is discordant with germline, which a read error may explain. The gene calls are TRBV7-8 and TRBJ2-7, with unresolved D. The CDR3 totals 15 residues. The V gene's germline CDR1 is SGHVS and CDR2 FQNEAQ. The CDR3 nucleotides read TGTGCCAGCAGCACAGAAGCAGTATCGTGGTACGGGCAGTACTTC. Protein sequence: CASSTEAVSWYGQYF.

This chain links TRBV6-5 with TRBJ1-1; unclear D gene. The CDR3 totals 14 residues. The V gene lost 8 bases and the J gene lost 7 bases, with 20 bases spanning the gap. From germline, CDR1 is MNHEY and CDR2 SVGAGI. The CDR3 protein is CASFDPSGGSEAFF. The CDR3 DNA follows: TGTGCCAGCTTCGACCCTTCGGGCGGGAGTGAAGCTTTCTTT.

CDR3 residues: CASSPHADRVAQYF. CDR3 nucleotides: TGTGCCAGCAGTCCCCACGCGGACAGGGTTGCGCAGTACTTC. This rearrangement joins TRBV28 to TRBJ2-7, with 8 positions matching TRBD1. Germline V lookup: CDR1 MDHEN, CDR2 SYDVKM. J was trimmed by 9 bases and V by 5 bases; bases with no gene match: 12. The length of the CDR3 is 14 residues.

In DNA form, the CDR3 reads TGTGCCAGCAGCCGGGCCACAACTAGCTCCTACGAGCAGTACTTC. Translation gives CASSRATTSSYEQYF. V usage is TRBV28 and J usage is TRBJ2-7; the D gene is possibly TRBD2 (5 bases). In germline, CDR1 is MDHEN, CDR2 SYDVKM. CDR3 length: 15 residues. Trimming stripped 6 bases from V and 0 bases from J, with 15 bases between.

The chain couples TRBV23-1 to TRBJ1-2; D unclear. TRBV23-1 is recorded as an ORF, its role being uncertain. V lost 0 bases and J lost 4, with 12 bases in between. The CDR3 spans 15 residues. The CDR3 DNA is TGCGCCAGCAGTCAATCGAGTCCCCGGGGCTATGGCTACACCTTC. This translates into CASSQSSPRGYGYTF.

The chain is built from TRBV10-3 and TRBJ2-7; weak D call: TRBD1 (5 bases). Germline assignment: CDR1 ENHRY and CDR2 SYGVKD. The V end was cut by 7 bases, the J end by 5 bases, with 18 bases between. This CDR3 is 14 amino acids long. Here the CDR3 reads CAIKSARAEDEQYF. In DNA form, the CDR3 reads TGTGCCATCAAATCGGCCAGGGCAGAGGACGAGCAGTACTTC.

The gene calls are TRBV3-1 (or the pseudogene TRBV3-2) and TRBJ1-1; D is unresolved. This CDR3 region has 15 residues. Between the trimmed V and J ends, which lost 1 base and 0 bases, there was a span of 9 bases. CDR1 is LGHDT, CDR2 YNNKEL, per germline (reference sequence). CDR3: CASSQVGEVNTEAFF. The CDR3 nucleotides are TGTGCCAGCAGCCAAGTAGGAGAGGTGAACACTGAAGCTTTCTTT.

The chain recombines TRBV4-1 with TRBJ2-2; D gene ambiguous. This CDR3 region has 14 residues. Trimming pared 4 bases from V and 3 bases from J, leaving 9 bases between. Germline V CDR1 and CDR2: MGHRA, YSYEKL. CDR3 DNA sequence: TGCGCCAGCAGCCGGCAGGAACACACCGGGGAGCTGTTTTTT. Residues: CASSRQEHTGELFF.

This chain connects TRBV29-1 to TRBJ1-2, with 8 bases identical to TRBD1. The ends lost 6 bases at V and 8 bases at J; junction bases unmatched: 8. Germline V CDR1 and CDR2: SQVTM, ANQGSEA. The CDR3 length is 12 residues. The CDR3, as DNA: TGCAGCGTAGAGGGGCAGGGGGCCGGCTACACCTTC. It is translated as CSVEGQGAGYTF.

The CDR3: CASSDRLAGPYEQYF. The CDR3 bases are TGTGCCAGCAGCGACAGACTAGCGGGACCCTACGAGCAGTACTTC. This chain links TRBV11-1 with TRBJ2-7; 11 positions agree with TRBD2. This CDR3 has 15 residues. Germline assignment: CDR1 SGHAT and CDR2 FQDESV (reference sequence). V trimming: 5 bases; J trimming: 2 bases; junction bases outside the gene matches: 5.

The CDR3 loop is CASSLTGSYNEQFF. As DNA, the CDR3 is TGTGCCAGCAGCTTGACAGGGAGCTACAATGAGCAGTTCTTC. V gene TRBV5-4 combines with J gene TRBJ2-1; possibly TRBD1 for D (6 bases). Trimming cost V 1 base and J 3 bases, with 8 bases left between them. The CDR3 is 14 amino acids. Germline CDR1 is SGHNT and CDR2 is YYREEE (reference sequence).

The rearrangement uses TRBV3-1 (or the pseudogene TRBV3-2) and TRBJ2-5; TRBD2 aligns across 7 bases. V gave up 1 base and J gave up 0 bases; unmatched junction bases: 5. The CDR3 runs to 16 residues. Germline CDR1 reads LGHDT; CDR2 reads YNNKEL (reference sequence). The CDR3 sequence is CASSQGRGWYQETQYF. The DNA for the CDR3 is TGTGCCAGCAGCCAAGGGCGGGGGTGGTACCAAGAGACCCAGTACTTC.

The rearrangement links TRBV12-5 to TRBJ2-7; tentatively, D is TRBD2 (5 bases). The CDR3 is 14 residues long. Germline CDR1 reads LGHNT; CDR2 reads FRNRAP. V was trimmed by 5 bases and J by 5 bases, leaving 16 bases between them. The CDR3 nucleotides are TGTGCTAGTGGTCTGAAGCTAGCTGACGACGAGCAGTACTTC. Translating it yields CASGLKLADDEQYF.

A remark on this clone: This specimen includes other DNA sequences encoding the same CDR3. This rearrangement joins TRBV2 to TRBJ2-1; 12 bases match TRBD2. The CDR3 extends over 16 amino acids. V shed 2 bases and J 2 bases; nucleotides not matched to a gene: 1. Per the germline V gene, CDR1 is SNHLY and CDR2 is FYNNEI. CDR3 nucleotide sequence: TGTGCCAGCAGTGAAACTAGCGGGGGGCCCTACAATGAGCAGTTCTTC. This gives the protein CASSETSGGPYNEQFF.

The gene calls are TRBV5-1 and TRBJ2-1, with TRBD2 identical over 14 bases. With V trimmed by 4 bases and J by 12 bases, 9 bases remained unmatched. This CDR3 is built from 15 residues. Germline loops: CDR1 SGHRS, CDR2 YFSETQ. The DNA for the CDR3 is TGCGCCAGCAGCGCCGGGACTAGCGGGGGACTACGGCAGTTCTTC. Its translation is CASSAGTSGGLRQFF.

The CDR3 region has the DNA TGTGCCATCAGTACAGGGGAAACTGAAGCTTTCTTT. Encoded protein: CAISTGETEAFF. J is TRBJ1-1 and V is TRBV10-3; 7 bases align to TRBD1. This CDR3 is built from 12 residues. Germline V gene lookup returns CDR1 ENHRY and CDR2 SYGVKD. V lost 5 bases, J lost 5 bases, and 2 bases stayed unmatched.